A selection of T cell receptor beta chains follows, all from one sample in a study of cytomegalovirus exposure and HLA in healthy donors. Some clones are missing from TCRdb's copy, which holds only in-frame ones; the method was immunoSEQ multiplex PCR. The data hold about 250,000 clones, with around nine tenths observed a single time. The specimen was PBMCs. All receptors derive from a girl aged 2 to 10 in good health and CMV-seronegative. Both conserved end residues are part of each CDR3. The D gene is left open where the match is weak. For some rows the clone size is stated as once, few or many, or as a class when expanded; others skip it.

clone_size j_call v_call d_call cdr3_aa cdr3_nt
NA TRBJ2-3 TRBV6-1 TRBD2 CASSHLAAGTDTQYF TGTGCCAGCAGCCATCTAGCGGCCGGGACAGATACGCAGTATTTT
once TRBJ1-1 TRBV6-1 NA CASRGGAQGTEAFF TGTGCCAGCAGGGGGGGGGCGCAGGGCACTGAAGCTTTCTTT
NA TRBJ1-2 TRBV15 NA CATSDGENYGYTF TGTGCCACCAGCGACGGGGAGAACTATGGCTACACCTTC
NA TRBJ2-7 TRBV10-3 TRBD1 CAISAPGQGYEQYF TGTGCCATCAGTGCCCCGGGACAGGGTTACGAGCAGTACTTC
NA TRBJ1-1 TRBV5-1 NA CASSLGADTEAFF TGCGCCAGCAGCTTGGGGGCTGACACTGAAGCTTTCTTT
NA TRBJ2-4 TRBV27 NA CASSFTGRGAKNIQYF TGTGCCAGCAGTTTTACAGGGCGAGGAGCCAAAAACATTCAGTACTTC
NA TRBJ2-3 TRBV7-2 NA CASSSIRGAGDTQYF TGTGCCAGCAGCTCGATCCGGGGGGCGGGAGATACGCAGTATTTT
NA TRBJ2-1 TRBV7-9 TRBD2 CASSLALGGRDNEQFF TGTGCCAGCAGCTTAGCGCTGGGCGGGAGGGACAATGAGCAGTTCTTC
few TRBJ2-7 TRBV27 NA CASSLLGPSSYEQYF TGTGCCAGCAGTTTATTGGGGCCCAGCTCCTACGAGCAGTACTTC
once TRBJ2-7 TRBV27 TRBD2 CASSFFTGGTYEQYF TGTGCCAGCAGTTTCTTTACGGGGGGGACCTACGAGCAGTACTTC
NA TRBJ2-1 TRBV6-6 TRBD2 CASSYGLADYNEQFF TGTGCCAGCAGTTACGGACTAGCGGATTACAATGAGCAGTTCTTC
NA TRBJ1-2 TRBV19 NA CASSIEVQAGYTF TGTGCCAGTAGTATAGAAGTACAGGCCGGCTACACCTTC
NA TRBJ2-7 TRBV19 NA CASSRYSGTWSSYEQYF TGTGCCAGTAGTAGATATTCCGGGACATGGAGCTCCTACGAGCAGTACTTC
NA TRBJ1-1 TRBV2 NA CASGGGPRNTEAFF TGTGCCAGCGGTGGGGGCCCGAGGAACACTGAAGCTTTCTTT
NA TRBJ2-7 TRBV27 TRBD2 CASSSTSGMRYEQYF TGTGCCAGCAGTTCGACTAGCGGGATGAGGTACGAGCAGTACTTC
once TRBJ2-1 TRBV9 TRBD2 CASSVAAGGTYNEQFF TGTGCCAGCAGCGTAGCGGCGGGAGGGACCTACAATGAGCAGTTCTTC
few TRBJ1-5 TRBV28 NA CASRTSGPDKSQHF TGTGCCAGCAGGACGAGCGGGCCCGACAAGTCCCAGCATTTT
NA TRBJ2-7 TRBV9 NA CASSVDWFDNSYEQYF TGTGCCAGCAGCGTAGATTGGTTTGACAACTCCTACGAGCAGTACTTC
NA TRBJ2-1 TRBV7-6 NA CASTSYNEQFF TGTGCCAGCACTAGTTATAATGAGCAGTTCTTC
NA TRBJ2-5 TRBV11-2 TRBD2 CASSLRLAGGVTMETQYF TGTGCCAGCAGCTTAAGGCTAGCGGGAGGGGTTACGATGGAGACCCAGTACTTC
NA TRBJ1-1 TRBV29-1 NA CSVEAAGGTEAFF TGCAGCGTTGAAGCAGCCGGGGGGACTGAAGCTTTCTTT
few TRBJ2-5 TRBV5-5 NA CASSLDIEETQYF TGTGCCAGCAGCCTGGACATCGAAGAGACCCAGTACTTC
once TRBJ1-2 TRBV18 NA CASSREEGANYGYTF TGTGCCAGCTCACGTGAGGAAGGGGCCAACTATGGCTACACCTTC
NA TRBJ2-7 TRBV6-5 NA CASRDSGNYEQYF TGTGCCAGCAGGGACAGTGGAAACTACGAGCAGTACTTC
NA TRBJ1-1 TRBV11-2 TRBD1 CASSLRGTETMNTEAFF TGTGCCAGCAGCTTAAGGGGGACAGAGACAATGAACACTGAAGCTTTCTTT
NA TRBJ2-7 TRBV5-1 NA CASSFGSQGRTTSEQYF TGCGCCAGCAGCTTCGGTTCCCAGGGGAGAACTACGAGCGAGCAGTACTTC
NA TRBJ2-3 TRBV5-1 TRBD2 CASSLETSGDTQYF TGCGCCAGCAGCCTGGAGACTAGCGGAGATACGCAGTATTTT
NA TRBJ2-7 TRBV10-1 NA CASGGERVTYEQYF TGCGCCAGCGGAGGGGAGCGGGTGACCTACGAGCAGTACTTC
NA TRBJ2-1 TRBV5-4 TRBD1 CASSFGGQGAYNEQFF TGTGCCAGCAGCTTTGGGGGACAGGGAGCCTACAATGAGCAGTTCTTC
NA TRBJ1-5 TRBV7-9 NA CASSLGGGGGNQPQHF TGTGCCAGCAGCTTAGGTGGAGGGGGGGGCAATCAGCCCCAGCATTTT
NA TRBJ1-5 TRBV5-6 NA CASSLAGGSNQPQHF TGTGCCAGCAGCTTGGCGGGAGGGTCCAACCAGCCCCAGCATTTT
NA TRBJ2-3 TRBV5-1 TRBD2 CASSLGGTSGATDTQYF TGCGCCAGCAGCTTGGGGGGGACTAGCGGGGCGACAGATACGCAGTATTTT
NA TRBJ1-1 TRBV19 NA CASSINLSGVGNTEAFF TGTGCCAGTAGTATAAACCTGTCAGGGGTTGGGAACACTGAAGCTTTCTTT
NA TRBJ1-6 TRBV6-1 NA CASSDPPGGPLHF TGTGCCAGCAGTGACCCTCCGGGGGGACCCCTCCACTTT
NA TRBJ2-7 TRBV12-5 TRBD2 CASGPPGLGGSYEQYF TGTGCTAGTGGACCCCCGGGACTAGGGGGTTCCTACGAGCAGTACTTC
NA TRBJ2-1 TRBV29-1 NA CSVALVLGEQFF TGCAGCGTTGCCCTAGTTTTAGGTGAGCAGTTCTTC
NA TRBJ1-4 TRBV6-5 NA CASRTRGEKLFF TGTGCCAGCAGGACACGGGGTGAAAAACTGTTTTTT
NA TRBJ2-5 TRBV29-1 NA CSVEAEVGAETQYF TGCAGCGTTGAAGCTGAGGTGGGAGCAGAGACCCAGTACTTC
NA TRBJ2-7 TRBV19 TRBD2 CASSRTSGSGSYEQYF TGTGCCAGTAGTAGGACTAGCGGTAGTGGCTCCTACGAGCAGTACTTC
NA TRBJ2-5 TRBV5-1 TRBD1 CASSARDRQYF TGCGCCAGCAGCGCGAGGGACAGGCAGTACTTC
NA TRBJ2-2 TRBV11-2 TRBD2 CASSLRGLAGFANTGELFF TGTGCCAGCAGCTTACGCGGACTAGCGGGGTTCGCGAACACCGGGGAGCTGTTTTTT